These T cell receptor beta chains were read from a single sample in a study of cytomegalovirus exposure and HLA in healthy donors. TCRdb's copy holds only in-frame clones and misses some; the assay was immunoSEQ multiplex PCR. The table includes some 79,000 clones, around 94% detected once. The sequenced sample was PBMCs. The receptors shown here come from a woman aged 18-29 years in good health and CMV-seropositive. The CDR3 runs from the conserved cysteine through the conserved F or W. D genes are given only for firm matches. Expanded clones are given a class, and other clones once, few, many or no size at all.

TRBV19	-	TRBJ1-4	-	TGTGCCAGTACAGCCGGACTTGCTGGAAATGAAAAACTGTTTTTT	CASTAGLAGNEKLFF
TRBV7-8	-	TRBJ1-3	-	TGTGCCAGCACTTTAACTTCCGGGGATCGTGGAAACACCATATATTTT	CASTLTSGDRGNTIYF
TRBV4-1	-	TRBJ2-3	TRBD2	TGCGCCAGCAGCCAAGATCTTGCTAGCGGGAGGGCGGTAGATACGCAGTATTTT	CASSQDLASGRAVDTQYF
TRBV11-3	-	TRBJ2-1	-	TGTGCCAGCAGCTTAGTCGGCACTAACAATGAGCAGTTCTTC	CASSLVGTNNEQFF
TRBV27	once	TRBJ1-1	TRBD1	TGTGCCAGCAGTTCCATTACCCGTCCGGACAGGGCCGACGATGAAGCTTTCTTT	CASSSITRPDRADDEAFF
TRBV6-4	-	TRBJ2-5	TRBD1	TGTGCCACCCCAGAGGGGGCGCGGAGCCAAGAGACCCAGTACTTC	CATPEGARSQETQYF
TRBV5-6	-	TRBJ1-1	-	TGTGCCAGCTTGGGCCCGAGACCGAACACTGAAGCTTTCTTT	CASLGPRPNTEAFF
TRBV10-3	-	TRBJ2-1	TRBD2	TGTGCCATCAGGGGGGGGTCTTGGAATGAGCAGTTCTTC	CAIRGGSWNEQFF
TRBV18	-	TRBJ1-2	-	TGTGCCAGCTCCCCCAGGGTAGACTATGGCTACACCTTC	CASSPRVDYGYTF
TRBV28	-	TRBJ1-1	-	TGTGCCAGCAGTCCGACGGGGGACACTGAAGCTTTCTTT	CASSPTGDTEAFF
TRBV4-1	-	TRBJ2-7	-	TGCGCCAGCAGCCAAGGGGGGGATGTATACGAGCAGTACTTC	CASSQGGDVYEQYF
TRBV21-1	-	TRBJ2-3	-	TGTGCCAGCAGCAAATCACCTAGCGGGAGGGCCCGTTGCACAGATACGCAGTATTTT	CASSKSPSGRARCTDTQYF
TRBV5-1	-	TRBJ2-3	-	TGCGCCAGCAGCTTGACAGTCACAGATACGCAGTATTTT	CASSLTVTDTQYF
TRBV5-1	-	TRBJ2-7	TRBD1	TGCGCCAGCAGCTCCGGGACAGGGGTTAGTGAGCAGTACTTC	CASSSGTGVSEQYF
TRBV19	-	TRBJ1-4	TRBD1	TGTGCCAGTAGATCCCGACAGGGGGCGTCGACTAATGAAAAACTGTTTTTT	CASRSRQGASTNEKLFF
TRBV4-1	-	TRBJ2-5	-	TGCGCCAGCAGCCAAGTCACAGGGAAAGAGACCCAGTACTTC	CASSQVTGKETQYF
TRBV13	-	TRBJ2-1	TRBD1	TGTGCCAGCAGTGGCCGGGACAGGGGAAATGAGCAGTTCTTC	CASSGRDRGNEQFF
TRBV4-3	-	TRBJ2-2	TRBD2	TGCGCCAGCAGCCAAGGCAGCGGGAGGACCGGGGAGCTGTTTTTT	CASSQGSGRTGELFF
TRBV27	once	TRBJ2-1	TRBD2	TGTGCCAGCAGTTCCGAAAACAAACTAGCGGGGGGCCGCGATGAGCAGTTCTTC	CASSSENKLAGGRDEQFF
TRBV25-1	once	TRBJ1-4	TRBD1	TGTGCCAGCAGTGATCACGGGACAGATGATGAAAAACTGTTTTTT	CASSDHGTDDEKLFF
TRBV6-1	-	TRBJ1-1	-	TGTGCCAGCAGTGGGGGGGATAGGGCTGCTTTCTTT	CASSGGDRAAFF
TRBV11-2	-	TRBJ2-7	-	TGTGCCAGCAGCTTAGCTCGCAGCTACGAGCAGTACTTC	CASSLARSYEQYF
TRBV9	once	TRBJ2-7	-	TGTGCCAGCAGCCCACCGGGACAAAGCTACGAGCAGTACTTC	CASSPPGQSYEQYF
TRBV19	-	TRBJ2-1	TRBD2	TGTGCCAGTAGTATCCAGCGGGGGGCCTACAATGAGCAGTTCTTC	CASSIQRGAYNEQFF